A single sample gave rise to the 8 T cell receptor beta chains below, sequenced in a study of human T cells and chemical hapten exposure (dated by TCRdb to about 2021). The method was RACE. TCRdb names NextSeq 500 as the instrument used. The public reads were reanalyzed by TCRdb: fastp trimming at Q25, MiXCR alignment, in-frame beta chains only. Each CDR3 protein gets just one entry, which takes the most common genes and DNA from the rows behind it. This sample holds fewer than 70,000 distinct CDR3 sequences; about a tenth were observed only once. Approximately 5.2% of the sample is held by the ten biggest clonotypes. The intended sense of this specimen's time point label: pre-sensitization, week 0. The treatment or condition tag for this specimen amounts to: therapeutic diphenylcyclopropenone sensitization with weekly scalp DPC. This sample comprised whole blood, obtained in connection with sensitization to the hapten diphenylcyclopropenone (DPC). Receptors were obtained from a woman between 50 and 59 years old with alopecia areata. Some clones in this sample may be carry-over from other donors' samples.

This clonotype was found many times. This chain links TRBV18 with TRBJ2-5; TRBD1 matches 7 bases. V lost 2 bases to trimming and J lost 1 base; unmatched junction nucleotides: 1. Germline-derived CDR1 and CDR2 are KGHSH and LQKENI. This CDR3 region has 14 residues. CDR3 residues: CASSPGQVQETQYF. The CDR3 DNA is TGTGCCAGCTCACCAGGACAGGTCCAAGAGACCCAGTACTTC.

This clonotype was seen more than once but under ten times. The chain has TRBV5-6 and TRBJ1-5; D gene unclear. There are 13 residues in the CDR3. V was clipped by 4 bases and J by 7 bases, with 12 bases between them. The germline V gene has CDR1 SGHDT and CDR2 YYEEEE. CDR3 nucleotide sequence: TGTGCCAGCAGCAGGCGGGGAACGCAGCCCCAGCATTTT. Translated: CASSRRGTQPQHF.

This chain joins TRBV28 and TRBJ2-4; D gene uncertain. This CDR3 spans 15 amino acids. Germline V lookup: CDR1 MDHEN, CDR2 SYDVKM. Between the trimmed V and J ends, which lost 3 bases and 2 bases, there was a span of 11 bases. As DNA, the CDR3 is TGTGCCAGCAGTTTGGTGGGTAACACCAAAAACATTCAGTACTTC. Protein product: CASSLVGNTKNIQYF.

This chain uses TRBV7-9 with TRBJ2-1; 9 positions agree with TRBD2. The CDR3 has 15 residues. The germline CDR1 and CDR2 sequences are SEHNR and FQNEAQ (reference sequence). V dropped 5 bases and J dropped 2; count of bases not matched to a gene: 4. CDR3 in amino acids: CASSPSGGTYNEQFF. For the CDR3, the DNA is TGTGCCAGCAGCCCAAGCGGGGGGACCTACAATGAGCAGTTCTTC.

V usage is TRBV20-1 and J usage is TRBJ2-6; TRBD2 is a possible D gene (5 bases). This CDR3 has 14 amino acids. Trimming cost V 5 bases and J 0 bases, with 8 bases left between them. Per germline, CDR1 DFQATT and CDR2 SNEGSKA (reference sequence). This CDR3 is CSAVGISGANVLTF. CDR3 sequence (DNA): TGCAGTGCTGTCGGGATCTCTGGGGCCAACGTCCTGACTTTC.

V and J are TRBV21-1 and TRBJ2-5; no DNA check was done on the table's D call, TRBD2. TRBV21-1 represents a pseudogene. The CDR3 totals 12 residues. In DNA form, the CDR3 reads TGTGCCGTTACGAGGCCCAAAGAGACCCAGTACTTC. Translating it yields CAVTRPKETQYF.

There are many counts of this clonotype. The chain couples TRBV7-9 to TRBJ2-1, with TRBD2 matching 8 bases. The CDR3 is 14 amino acids. CDR1 SEHNR and CDR2 FQNEAQ come from the germline V gene (reference sequence). V lost 5 bases, J lost 8 bases, and 8 bases stayed unmatched. In DNA form, the CDR3 reads TGTGCCAGCAGCCCCCGGACTAGCCTCGATGAGCAGTTCTTC. This sequence encodes CASSPRTSLDEQFF.

The CDR3 sequence is CASSLGHYGYTF. The CDR3 bases are TGTGCCAGCAGTTTGGGCCACTATGGCTACACCTTC. The V and J genes are TRBV28 and TRBJ1-2; D call uncertain. CDR3 length: 12 residues. Germline V gene data show CDR1 as MDHEN and CDR2 as SYDVKM. Trimming took off 3 bases at V and 3 bases at J, with 5 bases between the two ends.